A selection of T cell receptor beta chains follows, all from one sample in a study of shared clonotypes between healthy human individuals. Measured with immunoSEQ multiplex PCR; TCRdb has only the in-frame clones, and not every one. The sample holds about 510,000 clones, over 60% seen once. Specimen: PBMCs. These receptor sequences come from a woman between 40 and 55 years old in good health. Some clones in this sample may be carry-over from other donors' samples. Both conserved end residues are part of each CDR3. The D gene is left open where the match is weak. The size of a clone is reported for some rows only, either as once, few or many, or as a class for expanded clones.

j_call: TRBJ1-2
clone_size: NA
v_call: TRBV30
d_call: NA
cdr3_aa: CAWSAGVNYGYTF
cdr3_nt: TGTGCCTGGAGTGCAGGGGTTAACTATGGCTACACCTTC

j_call: TRBJ2-7
clone_size: NA
v_call: TRBV28
d_call: NA
cdr3_aa: CASSPQGPYEQYF
cdr3_nt: TGTGCCAGCAGCCCACAGGGACCCTACGAGCAGTACTTC

j_call: TRBJ2-7
clone_size: NA
v_call: TRBV30
d_call: TRBD2
cdr3_aa: CAWRPGGGKKEQYF
cdr3_nt: TGTGCCTGGAGGCCCGGGGGGGGGAAAAAAGAGCAGTACTTC

j_call: TRBJ2-7
clone_size: few
v_call: TRBV15
d_call: TRBD1
cdr3_aa: CATSRQRTGYEQYF
cdr3_nt: TGTGCCACCAGCAGACAAAGGACAGGGTACGAGCAGTACTTC

j_call: TRBJ1-4
clone_size: NA
v_call: TRBV6-1
d_call: NA
cdr3_aa: CASKLEQINEKLFF
cdr3_nt: TGTGCCAGCAAATTAGAACAGATTAATGAAAAACTGTTTTTT

j_call: TRBJ2-7
clone_size: NA
v_call: TRBV11-3
d_call: NA
cdr3_aa: CASSLTSPRDNYEQYF
cdr3_nt: TGTGCCAGCAGCTTAACGTCCCCCCGGGACAACTACGAGCAGTACTTC

j_call: TRBJ2-7
clone_size: NA
v_call: TRBV15
d_call: NA
cdr3_aa: CATSRDHPGVPYEQYF
cdr3_nt: TGTGCCACCAGCAGAGATCACCCAGGGGTCCCCTACGAGCAGTACTTC

j_call: TRBJ1-1
clone_size: NA
v_call: TRBV18
d_call: NA
cdr3_aa: CASSPEQAPGTEAFF
cdr3_nt: TGTGCCAGCTCACCTGAGCAGGCCCCGGGGACTGAAGCTTTCTTT

j_call: TRBJ2-3
clone_size: NA
v_call: TRBV5-4
d_call: NA
cdr3_aa: CASSLVGGRTDTQYF
cdr3_nt: TGTGCCAGCAGCTTGGTGGGGGGGCGCACAGATACGCAGTATTTT

j_call: TRBJ2-3
clone_size: NA
v_call: TRBV19
d_call: TRBD2
cdr3_aa: CASSRGGLGDTQYF
cdr3_nt: TGTGCCAGTAGTCGGGGGGGTCTAGGAGATACGCAGTATTTT

j_call: TRBJ1-2
clone_size: few
v_call: TRBV28
d_call: NA
cdr3_aa: CASSSGRVVANYGYTF
cdr3_nt: TGTGCCAGCAGTTCCGGCAGGGTCGTAGCTAACTATGGCTACACCTTC

j_call: TRBJ2-1
clone_size: NA
v_call: TRBV5-1
d_call: TRBD2
cdr3_aa: CASSLSLSGGNEQFF
cdr3_nt: TGCGCCAGCAGCTTGTCGCTTAGCGGGGGCAATGAGCAGTTCTTC

j_call: TRBJ1-2
clone_size: NA
v_call: TRBV2
d_call: NA
cdr3_aa: CASSDSTNYGYTF
cdr3_nt: TGTGCCAGCAGTGACAGTACGAACTATGGCTACACCTTC

j_call: TRBJ1-1
clone_size: NA
v_call: TRBV2
d_call: NA
cdr3_aa: CASSVGDPENTEAFF
cdr3_nt: TGTGCCAGCAGTGTGGGGGACCCAGAAAACACTGAAGCTTTCTTT